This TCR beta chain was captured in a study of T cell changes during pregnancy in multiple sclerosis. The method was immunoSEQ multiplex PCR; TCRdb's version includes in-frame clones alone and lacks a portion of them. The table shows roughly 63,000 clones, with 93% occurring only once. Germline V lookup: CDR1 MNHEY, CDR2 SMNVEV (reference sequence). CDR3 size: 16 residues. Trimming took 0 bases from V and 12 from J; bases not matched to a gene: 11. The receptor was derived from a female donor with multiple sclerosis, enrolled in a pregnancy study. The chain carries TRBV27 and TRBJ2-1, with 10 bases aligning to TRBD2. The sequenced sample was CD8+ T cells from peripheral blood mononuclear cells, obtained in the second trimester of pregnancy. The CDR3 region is CASSLSSSGRAGRQFF. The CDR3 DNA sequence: TGTGCCAGCAGTTTATCTTCTAGCGGGAGAGCGGGGCGGCAGTTCTTC.